These 29 T cell receptor beta chains were sequenced from one sample in a study of radiotherapy plus CTLA-4 blockade in lung cancer. Method: immunoSEQ multiplex PCR; TCRdb's copy keeps in-frame clones and lacks some. The data hold about 31,000 clones, with roughly 71% observed a single time. This sample comprised peripheral blood, obtained from a patient treated with radiotherapy plus ipilimumab. The origin of the receptors is a human donor with non-small cell lung cancer whose response to radiotherapy plus ipilimumab could not be evaluated.

V usage is TRBV6-1 and J usage is TRBJ2-3; a possible D gene is TRBD1 (5 bases). The V gene's germline CDR1 is MNHNS and CDR2 SASEGT. The germline V and J ends were trimmed by 5 bases and 6 bases, with 6 bases remaining between them. The CDR3 has 11 residues. CDR3 protein: CASSPGDTQYF. CDR3 nucleotide sequence: TGTGCCAGCAGTCCAGGGGATACGCAGTATTTT.

The V gene is TRBV4-1, the J gene TRBJ2-1; TRBD2 might be the D (6 bases). V lost 4 bases, J lost 5 bases, and 12 bases lay in between. The CDR3 is made up of 14 amino acids. Germline V gene lookup returns CDR1 MGHRA and CDR2 YSYEKL. The CDR3 loop reads CASSLGTGNNEQFF. CDR3 DNA: TGCGCCAGCAGCCTGGGGACTGGAAACAATGAGCAGTTCTTC.

J is TRBJ2-3 and V is TRBV5-4; no clear D gene. Germline CDR1 reads SGHNT; CDR2 reads YYREEE (reference sequence). V lost 0 bases and J 2 bases, leaving 7 bases between the germline ends. This CDR3 is 14 amino acids long. The CDR3 region is CASSLVQATDTQYF. Here the CDR3 DNA reads TGTGCCAGCAGCTTGGTCCAGGCCACAGATACGCAGTATTTT.

A word on this clone: At the DNA level, this CDR3 is encoded by other sequences in the same sample as well. The chain joins TRBV7-9 to TRBJ1-6, with 7 bases fitting TRBD1. Germline lookup yields CDR1 SEHNR and CDR2 FQNEAQ (reference sequence). J gave up 7 bases and V 1 base, and 4 bases lay outside the gene matches. The CDR3 runs to 15 residues. As DNA, the CDR3 is TGTGCCAGCAGCTTAGACAGGGGACGGAATTCACCCCTCCACTTT. Encoded protein: CASSLDRGRNSPLHF.

The J gene is TRBJ2-1, the V gene TRBV6-1; 11 positions agree with TRBD2. This CDR3 has 15 amino acids. V trimming: 3 bases; J trimming: 9 bases; junction bases outside the gene matches: 7. CDR1 and CDR2 (germline): MNHNS, SASEGT. CDR3 coding DNA: TGTGCCAGCAGTGAGAGTACTAGCGGGAGAGGTGAGCAGTTCTTC. The encoded protein is CASSESTSGRGEQFF.

V gene TRBV6-5 combines with J gene TRBJ2-7; D is possibly TRBD2 (6 bases). Germline-derived CDR1 and CDR2 are MNHEY and SVGAGI. V was trimmed by 7 bases and J by 5 bases, leaving 21 bases between them. CDR3 length: 15 residues. CDR3 protein: CASTHHGGTDHEQYF. CDR3 coding DNA: TGTGCCAGCACCCACCATGGGGGGACGGACCACGAGCAGTACTTC.

This sequence joins TRBV9 and TRBJ2-7; 13 nucleotides match TRBD2. V dropped 0 bases and J dropped 7; count of bases not matched to a gene: 7. Germline CDR1 and CDR2: SGDLS and YYNGEE. CDR3 length: 16 residues. The CDR3 DNA sequence: TGTGCCAGCAGCGTAGCCTTCGGACTAGCGGGAGAAGAGCAGTACTTC. Amino acids: CASSVAFGLAGEEQYF.

The chain links TRBV23-1 to TRBJ2-5; tentative D call: TRBD2 (5 bases). TRBV23-1 is recorded as an ORF, its role being uncertain. Trimming left V 4 bases short and J 5 bases short, with 11 bases between. The CDR3 totals 13 residues. DNA for the CDR3: TGCGCCAGCAGTCGGGTGAGGGAGGAGACCCAGTACTTC. Translating gives CASSRVREETQYF.

The chain couples TRBV5-1 to TRBJ2-5, with D maybe TRBD1 (5 bases). The V gene lost 4 bases and the J gene lost 4 bases, with 20 bases spanning the gap. This CDR3 contains 16 residues. Looked up from germline, CDR1 is SGHRS and CDR2 is YFSETQ. CDR3 loop: CASSASPGQGGETQYF. The CDR3 DNA is TGCGCCAGCAGCGCGAGCCCCGGGCAGGGCGGAGAGACCCAGTACTTC.

The chain carries TRBV2 and TRBJ1-2, with 7 positions matching TRBD1. In germline, CDR1 is SNHLY, CDR2 FYNNEI. The V and J ends lost 4 bases and 7 bases, in that order; junction bases with no gene match: 9. This CDR3 region has 14 residues. The CDR3 bases are TGTGCCAGCAGTGCCCGGACAGGATTTAGTGGCTACACCTTC. This sequence encodes CASSARTGFSGYTF.

V and J are TRBV18 and TRBJ2-6, with D perhaps matching TRBD1 (6 bases). Trimming removed 0 bases at V and 1 base at J, with 19 bases between. This CDR3 has 20 amino acids. CDR1 and CDR2 from the germline V gene are KGHSH and LQKENI. The CDR3 sequence is CASSPPLGANRESGANVLTF. The CDR3 DNA follows: TGTGCCAGCTCACCACCGTTGGGGGCTAATCGTGAATCTGGGGCCAACGTCCTGACTTTC.

This clone showed up just a few times. The chain employs TRBV10-3 and TRBJ2-3; 9 bases line up with TRBD2. The CDR3 is 13 residues long. Germline V lookup: CDR1 ENHRY, CDR2 SYGVKD. Losses at the gene ends were 4 bases for V and 4 bases for J; bases not matched to a gene: 0. The CDR3 sequence: CAISGTSADTQYF. The CDR3 DNA reads TGTGCCATCAGTGGGACTAGCGCAGATACGCAGTATTTT.

V is TRBV5-1 and J is TRBJ2-7; TRBD2 aligns across 13 bases. CDR1 and CDR2 (germline): SGHRS, YFSETQ. V lost 3 bases, J lost 2 bases, and 8 bases stayed unmatched. The CDR3 consists of 17 residues. The CDR3 loop is CASSYGTSGTDTYEQYF. The CDR3 bases are TGCGCCAGCAGCTATGGGACTAGCGGGACCGATACCTACGAGCAGTACTTC.

The V gene is TRBV7-9, the J gene TRBJ2-2, with TRBD1 matching 7 bases. This CDR3 is built from 16 residues. Germline V gives CDR1 SEHNR, CDR2 FQNEAQ (reference sequence). Unmatched junction bases numbered 5, after V lost 4 bases and J lost 0 bases. CDR3 residues: CASSSRDSSNTGELFF. CDR3 nucleotide sequence: TGTGCCAGCAGCTCCCGGGACAGTTCGAACACCGGGGAGCTGTTTTTT.

The chain links TRBV11-2 to TRBJ1-3; 10 positions agree with TRBD1. The V gene end was trimmed by 5 bases and the J gene end by 3 bases; junction bases not matched to a gene: 4. Germline-derived CDR1 and CDR2 are SGHAT and FQNNGV. The CDR3 extends over 15 amino acids. The CDR3 protein is CASSRDRGLGNTIYF. DNA for the CDR3: TGTGCCAGCAGCAGAGACAGGGGGCTTGGAAACACCATATATTTT. Looking up the rest from reference TRBV11-2 and TRBJ1-3 gives the full variable domain: EAGVAQSPRYKIIEKRQSVAFWCNPISGHATLYWYQQILGQGPKLLIQFQNNGVVDDSQLPKDRFSAERLKGVDSTLKIQPAKLEDSAVYLCASSRDRGLGNTIYFGEGSWLTVV.

This clone was detected once. The chain carries TRBV6-5 and TRBJ1-2; D unresolved. The CDR3 extends over 13 amino acids. Germline CDR1 and CDR2: MNHEY and SVGAGI. V dropped 2 bases and J dropped 4 bases, with 8 bases sitting between them. This chain's CDR3 is CASSYEGLYGYTF. CDR3 in DNA: TGTGCCAGCAGTTACGAGGGCCTCTATGGCTACACCTTC.

The rearrangement joins TRBV7-9 to TRBJ2-1, with TRBD2 matching 11 bases. This CDR3 contains 15 residues. Losses at the gene ends were 8 bases for V and 4 bases for J; bases not matched to a gene: 7. The V gene's germline CDR1 is SEHNR and CDR2 FQNEAQ (reference sequence). The CDR3 nucleotides are TGTGCCAGCGGCCCGTTAGCGGGAGGGTACAATGAGCAGTTCTTC. As protein: CASGPLAGGYNEQFF.

This clone was observed a few times. The chain couples TRBV6-1 to TRBJ2-3; D unclear. Germline CDR1 and CDR2: MNHNS and SASEGT. This CDR3 comprises 13 residues. Trimming took off 2 bases at V and 1 base at J, with 4 bases between the two ends. The CDR3 sequence is CASSEPGTDTQYF. CDR3 DNA: TGTGCCAGCAGTGAACCGGGCACAGATACGCAGTATTTT.

The chain joins TRBV2 to TRBJ2-3; TRBD1 might be the D (6 bases). The length of the CDR3 is 12 residues. Germline-derived CDR1 and CDR2 are SNHLY and FYNNEI. The V and J ends lost 2 bases and 9 bases respectively, with 9 bases between them. CDR3 residues: CASSERGFTQYF. CDR3 in DNA: TGTGCCAGCAGTGAAAGGGGGTTCACGCAGTATTTT. Full variable domain (missing parts from reference TRBV2 and TRBJ2-3): EPEVTQTPSHQVTQMGQEVILRCVPISNHLYFYWYRQILGQKVEFLVSFYNNEISEKSEIFDDQFSVERPDGSNFTLKIRSTKLEDSAMYFCASSERGFTQYFGPGTRLTVL.

The chain is built from TRBV5-4 and TRBJ2-7; 8 bases are a match to TRBD2. Per the germline V gene, CDR1 is SGHNT and CDR2 is YYREEE (reference sequence). V lost 10 bases to trimming and J lost 2 bases; unmatched junction nucleotides: 11. This CDR3 comprises 14 residues. DNA for the CDR3: TGTGCCTTCGAGGGGGGACTAGGTACCTACGAGCAGTACTTC. Translated, it gives CAFEGGLGTYEQYF.

There are a few counts of this clone. V is TRBV10-3 and J is TRBJ1-5; 7 nucleotides align to TRBD1. The germline gives CDR1 ENHRY, CDR2 SYGVKD. The J segment lost 1 base and the V segment lost 11 bases, leaving 5 bases of the junction unmatched. This CDR3 contains 13 residues. The DNA for the CDR3 is TGTGCCGTACAGGGGAAAAGCAATCAGCCCCAGCATTTT. Residues: CAVQGKSNQPQHF.

A note on this clone: Other DNA sequences in this specimen translate into the identical CDR3. This chain joins TRBV6-5 and TRBJ2-7; D not certain. The germline V gene has CDR1 MNHEY and CDR2 SVGAGI. Trimming removed 5 bases at V and 0 bases at J, with 11 bases between. This CDR3 has 14 amino acids. The CDR3, as DNA: TGTGCCAGCAGTCCACGGCGCGGCTCCTACGAGCAGTACTTC. It specifies CASSPRRGSYEQYF.

The chain couples TRBV2 to TRBJ1-2; 11 nucleotides agree with TRBD1. The J segment lost 5 bases and the V segment lost 3 bases, leaving 2 bases of the junction unmatched. This CDR3 comprises 14 residues. From germline, CDR1 is SNHLY and CDR2 FYNNEI. The DNA for the CDR3 is TGTGCCAGCAGTGACTGGGACAGGGGGTATGGCTACACCTTC. Translating gives CASSDWDRGYGYTF.

There are a few counts of this clone. The rearrangement uses TRBV6-5 and TRBJ2-7, with 7 bases lining up with TRBD1. The CDR3 is 15 residues long. V shed 0 bases and J 5 bases; nucleotides not matched to a gene: 7. Germline V gene sequence: CDR1 MNHEY, CDR2 SVGAGI. The CDR3 nucleotides read TGTGCCAGCAGTTACTCGCCGGGACAGAAGCACGAGCAGTACTTC. As protein: CASSYSPGQKHEQYF.

The chain links TRBV28 to TRBJ2-7, with TRBD2 matching 8 bases. The V gene's germline CDR1 is MDHEN and CDR2 SYDVKM. The V and J ends lost 6 bases and 4 bases, in that order; junction bases with no gene match: 8. There are 14 residues in the CDR3. CDR3 coding DNA: TGTGCCAGCAGAGTAATCGGGAGGGGTTACGAGCAGTACTTC. Its protein is CASRVIGRGYEQYF.

The genes are TRBV6-5 and TRBJ2-5; 7 nucleotides line up with TRBD1. V was clipped by 4 bases and J by 11 bases; unmatched bases: 10. This CDR3 comprises 13 residues. Germline V gene sequence: CDR1 MNHEY, CDR2 SVGAGI. CDR3 bases: TGTGCCAGCAGTTTTTTACAGGGGCGAACTCAGTACTTC. It yields the protein CASSFLQGRTQYF.

The chain uses TRBV18 and TRBJ1-6, with TRBD1 matching over 7 bases. Germline V gives CDR1 KGHSH, CDR2 LQKENI. This CDR3 has 15 amino acids. Trimming removed 2 bases from V and 9 bases from J; junction bases left unmatched: 7. CDR3 region: CASSPWTGLASPLHF. Written as DNA, the CDR3 is TGTGCCAGCTCACCATGGACAGGCTTAGCTTCACCCCTCCACTTT.

The V call is TRBV19, the J call TRBJ2-5, with 11 bases aligning to TRBD2. Germline trimming cut 5 bases from V and 6 bases from J; bases unmatched to any gene: 8. The germline V gene encodes CDR1 LNHDA and CDR2 SQIVND (reference sequence). The CDR3 runs to 15 residues. The CDR3 loop reads CASSSATSGSQTQYF. Here the CDR3 DNA reads TGTGCCAGTAGTTCAGCAACTAGCGGGAGTCAGACCCAGTACTTC.

This clone occurred once. CDR3 nucleotides: TGTGCCAGCAGCATCTGGACAGGGTTGAACACTGAAGCTTTCTTT. Translated, it gives CASSIWTGLNTEAFF. The chain uses TRBV21-1 and TRBJ1-1; the table's TRBD1 call for D was not verified on the DNA. TRBV21-1 is termed a pseudogene. CDR3 length equals 15 residues.